Listed below are T cell receptor beta chains from one sample, sequenced in a study of shared clonotypes between healthy human individuals. Here immunoSEQ multiplex PCR was the method, and the copy in TCRdb shows in-frame clones only, minus some. The table has around 980,000 clones, around three quarters seen once. The sample was memory CD4+ T cells from PBMCs. The receptors were sampled from a man younger than 30 in good health. Some clones in this sample may be carry-over from other donors' samples. The CDR3 runs from the conserved cysteine through the conserved F or W. D genes are given only for firm matches. Clone size appears in some rows only: once, few, many, or a class for an expanded clone.

CDR3	DNA	length	V	J	size	D
CASSPSGLAGGAETQYF	TGTGCCAGCAGCCCGAGTGGGCTAGCGGGAGGTGCGGAGACCCAGTACTTC	17	TRBV7-7	TRBJ2-5	.	TRBD2
CASSFWEAGYTF	TGTGCCAGCAGCTTTTGGGAGGCTGGCTACACCTTC	12	TRBV7-9	TRBJ1-2	.	.
CASSLGPGSNTGELFF	TGCGCCAGCAGCTTGGGACCGGGGTCGAACACCGGGGAGCTGTTTTTT	16	TRBV5-1	TRBJ2-2	.	.
CASRRPTGLGGADTQYF	TGTGCCAGCAGACGTCCCACAGGGTTAGGGGGGGCAGATACGCAGTATTTT	17	TRBV5-8	TRBJ2-3	.	.
CASSLAGARVNTEAFF	TGTGCCAGCAGCTTAGCGGGGGCAAGGGTGAACACTGAAGCTTTCTTT	16	TRBV7-2	TRBJ1-1	.	.
CASSLSADGYTF	TGTGCCAGCAGTCTTTCAGCGGATGGCTACACCTTC	12	TRBV21-1	TRBJ1-2	.	.
CERALYEQYF	TGTGAGCGGGCTTTATACGAGCAGTACTTC	10	TRBV13	TRBJ2-7	.	.
CASSQEGQGARGYTF	TGCGCCAGCAGCCAAGAGGGACAGGGGGCGAGAGGCTACACCTTC	15	TRBV4-3	TRBJ1-2	.	TRBD1
CASSLSTGRRNTEAFF	TGTGCCAGCAGCTTATCCACCGGACGGAGGAACACTGAAGCTTTCTTT	16	TRBV27	TRBJ1-1	.	.
CASSEVNEQFF	TGTGCCAGCAGTGAGGTAAATGAGCAGTTCTTC	11	TRBV25-1	TRBJ2-1	.	.
CASSESISGVEQYF	TGCGCCAGCAGTGAGTCGATTTCGGGGGTCGAGCAGTACTTC	14	TRBV10-1	TRBJ2-7	.	.
CASTARLGSTGRETQYF	TGCGCCAGCACCGCACGACTGGGGTCGACGGGAAGGGAGACCCAGTACTTC	17	TRBV5-1	TRBJ2-5	.	.
CAISRLAEETQYF	TGTGCCATCTCAAGACTAGCGGAAGAGACCCAGTACTTC	13	TRBV10-3	TRBJ2-5	once	TRBD2
CASGGNYGYTF	TGTGCCAGCGGGGGGAACTATGGCTACACCTTC	11	TRBV2	TRBJ1-2	many	.
CASRGTGQGSHEQYF	TGTGCCAGCAGGGGCACGGGACAGGGGTCCCACGAGCAGTACTTC	15	TRBV28	TRBJ2-7	.	TRBD1
CASIQALAGAGELFF	TGTGCCAGCATCCAAGCGCTAGCGGGAGCCGGGGAGCTGTTTTTT	15	TRBV28	TRBJ2-2	.	TRBD2
CAIEEGRANTGELFF	TGTGCCATCGAGGAGGGGAGGGCGAACACCGGGGAGCTGTTTTTT	15	TRBV28	TRBJ2-2	many	TRBD2
CASSSSRGGMAKNIQYF	TGTGCCAGCAGCTCATCCCGGGGGGGCATGGCCAAAAACATTCAGTACTTC	17	TRBV11-2	TRBJ2-4	.	TRBD2
CASSIRWVGLAGANVLTF	TGTGCCAGCAGCATACGGTGGGTGGGGCTGGCTGGGGCCAACGTCCTGACTTTC	18	TRBV7-8	TRBJ2-6	.	.
CASSLPRPTMNTEAFF	TGTGCCAGCAGCTTACCCCGACCTACGATGAACACTGAAGCTTTCTTT	16	TRBV5-4	TRBJ1-1	.	.
CASSPMGPMEKLFF	TGTGCCAGCTCACCCATGGGACCAATGGAAAAACTGTTTTTT	14	TRBV18	TRBJ1-4	.	.
CASSVTGGGYGYTF	TGTGCCAGCAGCGTGACAGGGGGCGGCTATGGCTACACCTTC	14	TRBV9	TRBJ1-2	.	TRBD1
CASSLGIPTYEQYF	TGTGCCAGCAGCCTCGGGATTCCGACCTACGAGCAGTACTTC	14	TRBV9	TRBJ2-7	.	.
CASSWRQGQGTEAFF	TGCGCCAGCAGCTGGAGACAGGGGCAAGGCACTGAAGCTTTCTTT	15	TRBV4-1	TRBJ1-1	.	TRBD1
CASSRGFTDTQYF	TGTGCCAGCAGCCGCGGCTTCACAGATACGCAGTATTTT	13	TRBV7-2	TRBJ2-3	.	.
CASNRWDREETQYF	TGTGCCAGCAACCGTTGGGACAGGGAAGAGACCCAGTACTTC	14	TRBV18	TRBJ2-5	.	TRBD1
CAISSPTGSSYEQYF	TGTGCCATCAGTTCCCCGACAGGGAGCTCCTACGAGCAGTACTTC	15	TRBV10-3	TRBJ2-7	.	TRBD1
CASSPQSGGAYEQYF	TGTGCCAGCTCACCACAGAGCGGAGGCGCCTACGAGCAGTACTTC	15	TRBV18	TRBJ2-7	.	.
CASSIVLGAYEQYF	TGTGCCAGTAGTATAGTTCTGGGCGCCTACGAGCAGTACTTC	14	TRBV19	TRBJ2-7	.	.
CASSSQGRAGYTF	TGTGCCAGCAGTTCACAGGGGAGGGCTGGCTACACCTTC	13	TRBV28	TRBJ1-2	.	TRBD1
CSAKGQVTGELFF	TGCAGCGCCAAAGGTCAGGTCACCGGGGAGCTGTTTTTT	13	TRBV29-1	TRBJ2-2	.	.
CASSPYLFNEQFF	TGTGCCAGCAGCCCCTATCTTTTCAATGAGCAGTTCTTC	13	TRBV7-2	TRBJ2-1	few	.
CASNRRGDYEQYF	TGTGCCAGCAACCGCAGGGGGGACTACGAGCAGTACTTC	13	TRBV28	TRBJ2-7	once	.
CSSGTEATTEAFF	TGCAGCTCTGGGACGGAGGCTACCACTGAAGCTTTCTTT	13	TRBV29-1	TRBJ1-1	.	.
CASRLAGGRLYNEQFF	TGTGCCAGCAGACTAGCGGGAGGGAGGTTGTACAATGAGCAGTTCTTC	16	TRBV5-4	TRBJ2-1	.	TRBD2
CASSLFGLAEGLETQYF	TGTGCCAGCAGCCTTTTCGGACTAGCGGAGGGCCTAGAGACCCAGTACTTC	17	TRBV5-6	TRBJ2-5	.	TRBD2
CASRELYGRNTEAFF	TGCGCCAGCAGGGAATTGTACGGTAGGAACACTGAAGCTTTCTTT	15	TRBV5-1	TRBJ1-1	.	.
CASNEGGAGEKLFF	TGTGCCAGCAACGAAGGGGGGGCAGGGGAAAAACTGTTTTTT	14	TRBV2	TRBJ1-4	.	.
CASSWRTDTQYF	TGTGCCAGCAGCTGGCGAACAGATACGCAGTATTTT	12	TRBV7-2	TRBJ2-3	once	.
CASSLTRGGAFF	TGTGCCAGCAGCTTAACGAGGGGAGGCGCTTTCTTT	12	TRBV7-3	TRBJ1-1	few	.
CASDRGGNEQYF	TGTGCCAGCGACAGGGGAGGCAACGAGCAGTACTTC	12	TRBV28	TRBJ2-7	.	TRBD1
CASTKTDTQQYF	TGTGCCAGCACCAAGACTGATACCCAGCAGTACTTC	12	TRBV28	TRBJ2-7	.	.
CASSLTQETQYF	TGTGCCAGCAGTTTAACTCAAGAGACCCAGTACTTC	12	TRBV6-1	TRBJ2-5	once	.
CASSLSGAGVKAFF	TGTGCCAGCAGTTTATCAGGGGCTGGAGTGAAAGCTTTCTTT	14	TRBV27	TRBJ1-1	.	.
CASSHGLAGYTGELFF	TGTGCCAGCAGCCATGGGCTAGCGGGGTACACCGGGGAGCTGTTTTTT	16	TRBV7-2	TRBJ2-2	.	TRBD2
CASSRLSGAGELFF	TGTGCCAGCAGCCGCCTTAGCGGGGCCGGGGAGCTGTTTTTT	14	TRBV11-3	TRBJ2-2	.	TRBD2
CASSPQLLYEQYF	TGCGCCAGCAGCCCGCAGCTCCTCTACGAGCAGTACTTC	13	TRBV4-1	TRBJ2-7	.	.
CASSLSTEMGLGNQPQHF	TGTGCCAGTAGTCTATCGACAGAGATGGGTCTTGGCAATCAGCCCCAGCATTTT	18	TRBV19	TRBJ1-5	.	.
CASSFGLAGVADTQYF	TGTGCCAGCAGCTTCGGTCTAGCGGGAGTTGCAGATACGCAGTATTTT	16	TRBV7-3	TRBJ2-3	.	TRBD2
CASSPRTARMLTIQYF	TGTGCCAGCAGCCCGAGGACAGCCAGAATGTTGACCATTCAGTACTTC	16	TRBV4-2	TRBJ2-4	.	.
CASSLLGVPGYTF	TGTGCCAGCAGCTTACTGGGGGTCCCTGGCTACACCTTC	13	TRBV11-2	TRBJ1-2	once	.
CAISESAGDSIEQFF	TGTGCCATCAGTGAGTCTGCGGGAGACTCTATTGAGCAGTTCTTC	15	TRBV10-3	TRBJ2-1	.	TRBD2
CASSLAVNEQYF	TGTGCCAGCAGCTTAGCTGTGAACGAGCAGTACTTC	12	TRBV7-2	TRBJ2-7	.	.
CSVYGGTDTQYF	TGCAGCGTTTACGGGGGCACAGATACGCAGTATTTT	12	TRBV29-1	TRBJ2-3	.	.
CASSPDRGARGYTF	TGTGCCAGCAGCCCAGACAGGGGGGCGCGCGGCTACACCTTC	14	TRBV7-2	TRBJ1-2	.	TRBD1
CAWSGGAFRAFF	TGTGCCTGGAGTGGTGGGGCGTTCAGGGCTTTCTTT	12	TRBV30	TRBJ1-1	.	.
CASGAGGYNEQFF	TGTGCCAGCGGGGCAGGGGGGTACAATGAGCAGTTCTTC	13	TRBV2	TRBJ2-1	.	.